What follows describes a single T cell receptor beta chain. No antigen is known for it. At one boundary the junction diverges from the germline segment, which might be a read error. This entry comes from a study of cytomegalovirus exposure and HLA in healthy donors. PCR primers comprised 60 Vbeta and 13 Jbeta primers. The protocol was immunoSEQ multiplex PCR, while the TCRdb copy is restricted to in-frame clones and leaves out a portion. This sample has approximately 130,000 clones, with around three quarters found just once. Broader study findings: In a later analysis, HLA-C alleles had the fewest associated TCRs, DRB1 alleles the most. Researchers left out some V segments, among them TRBV6-2 and TRBV6-3, as indistinguishable. CMV antigen specificity was confirmed in vitro for a few CMV-associated chains.

The CDR3 has 14 amino acids. Germline loops: CDR1 SQVTM, CDR2 ANQGSEA. The receptor's source is a woman aged 45-65 years in good health and CMV-seronegative. Sequenced input: PBMCs. The chain combines TRBV29-1 with TRBJ1-5; D is ambiguous. The CDR3, as DNA: TGCAGCGTATCTTCCGGGAGTAGCAATCAGCCCCAGAATTTT. Amino acid sequence: CSVSSGSSNQPQNF.